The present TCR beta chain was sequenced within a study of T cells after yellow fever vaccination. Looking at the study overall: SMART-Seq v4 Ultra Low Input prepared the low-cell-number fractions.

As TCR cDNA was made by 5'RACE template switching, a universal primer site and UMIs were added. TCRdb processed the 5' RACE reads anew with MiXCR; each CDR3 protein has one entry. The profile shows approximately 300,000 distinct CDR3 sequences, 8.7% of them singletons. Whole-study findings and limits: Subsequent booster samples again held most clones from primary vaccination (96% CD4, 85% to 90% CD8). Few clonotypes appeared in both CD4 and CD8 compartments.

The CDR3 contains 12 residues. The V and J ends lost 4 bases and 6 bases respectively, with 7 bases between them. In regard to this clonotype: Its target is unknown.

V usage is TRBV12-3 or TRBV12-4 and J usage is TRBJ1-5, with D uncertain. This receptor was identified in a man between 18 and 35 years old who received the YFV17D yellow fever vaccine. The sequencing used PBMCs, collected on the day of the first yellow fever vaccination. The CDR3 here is CASSSSSQPQHF. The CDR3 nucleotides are TGTGCCAGCAGTTCCTCAAGTCAGCCCCAGCATTTT.